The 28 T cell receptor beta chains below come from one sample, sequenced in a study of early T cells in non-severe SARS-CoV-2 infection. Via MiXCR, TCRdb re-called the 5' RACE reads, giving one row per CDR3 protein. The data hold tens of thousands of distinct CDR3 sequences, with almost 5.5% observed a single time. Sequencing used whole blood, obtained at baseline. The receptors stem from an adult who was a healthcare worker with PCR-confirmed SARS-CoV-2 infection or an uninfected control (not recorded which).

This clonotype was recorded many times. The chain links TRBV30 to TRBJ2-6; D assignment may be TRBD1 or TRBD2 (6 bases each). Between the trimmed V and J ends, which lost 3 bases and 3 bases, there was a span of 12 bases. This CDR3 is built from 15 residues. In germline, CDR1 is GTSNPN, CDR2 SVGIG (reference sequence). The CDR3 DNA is TGTGCCTGGAGCAGGGGCGGGGATGGGGCCAACGTCCTGACTTTC. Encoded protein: CAWSRGGDGANVLTF. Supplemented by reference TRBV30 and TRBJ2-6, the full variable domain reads SQTIHQWPATLVQPVGSPLSLECTVEGTSNPNLYWYRQAAGRGLQLLFYSVGIGQISSEVPQNLSASRPQDRQFILSSKKLLLSDSGFYLCAWSRGGDGANVLTFGAGSRLTVL.

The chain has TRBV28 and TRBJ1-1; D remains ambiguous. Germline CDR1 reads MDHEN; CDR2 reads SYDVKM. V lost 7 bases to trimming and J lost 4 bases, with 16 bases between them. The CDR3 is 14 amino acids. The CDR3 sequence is CASKRLQRSTEAFF. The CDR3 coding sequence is TGTGCCAGCAAGAGGCTACAGAGGAGCACTGAAGCTTTCTTT. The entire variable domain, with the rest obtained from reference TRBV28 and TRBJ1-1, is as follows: DVKVTQSSRYLVKRTGEKVFLECVQDMDHENMFWYRQDPGLGLRLIYFSYDVKMKEKGDIPEGYSVSREKKERFSLILESASTNQTSMYLCASKRLQRSTEAFFGQGTRLTVV.

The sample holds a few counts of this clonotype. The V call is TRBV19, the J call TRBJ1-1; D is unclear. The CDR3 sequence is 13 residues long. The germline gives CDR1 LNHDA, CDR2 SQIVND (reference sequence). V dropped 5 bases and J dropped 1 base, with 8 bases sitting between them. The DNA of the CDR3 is TGTGCCAGTAGTGCCCCGGGGAACACTGAAGCTTTCTTT. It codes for CASSAPGNTEAFF.

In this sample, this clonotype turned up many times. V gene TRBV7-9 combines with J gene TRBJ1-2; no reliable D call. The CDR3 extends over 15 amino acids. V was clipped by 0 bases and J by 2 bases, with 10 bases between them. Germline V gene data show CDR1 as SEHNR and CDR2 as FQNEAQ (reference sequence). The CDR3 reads CASSLAAGVNYGYTF. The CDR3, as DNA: TGTGCCAGCAGCTTAGCGGCTGGGGTCAACTATGGCTACACCTTC.

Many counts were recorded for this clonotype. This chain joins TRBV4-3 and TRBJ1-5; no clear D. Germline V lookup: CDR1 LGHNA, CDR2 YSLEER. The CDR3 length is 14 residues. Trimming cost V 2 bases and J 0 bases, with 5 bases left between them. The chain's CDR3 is CASSQHYSNQPQHF. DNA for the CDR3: TGCGCCAGCAGCCAACATTATAGCAATCAGCCCCAGCATTTT.

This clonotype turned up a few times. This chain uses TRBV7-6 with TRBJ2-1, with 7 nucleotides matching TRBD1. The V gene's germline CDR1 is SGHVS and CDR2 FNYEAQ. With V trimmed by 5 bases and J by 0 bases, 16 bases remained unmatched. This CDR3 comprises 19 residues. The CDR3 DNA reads TGTGCCAGCAGCACCGGGGCCAGACAGGGTCGTAGCTCCTACAATGAGCAGTTCTTC. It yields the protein CASSTGARQGRSSYNEQFF.

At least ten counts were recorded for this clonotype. The CDR3 here is CASSPRPGLRLNEQFF. Here the CDR3 DNA reads TGTGCCAGCAGCCCTCGTCCGGGCCTGCGGTTGAATGAGCAGTTCTTC. V usage is TRBV11-2 and J usage is TRBJ2-1; D unresolved. V shed 5 bases and J shed 7 bases, with 21 bases lying between them. The CDR3 length is 16 residues. Germline V gene lookup returns CDR1 SGHAT and CDR2 FQNNGV.

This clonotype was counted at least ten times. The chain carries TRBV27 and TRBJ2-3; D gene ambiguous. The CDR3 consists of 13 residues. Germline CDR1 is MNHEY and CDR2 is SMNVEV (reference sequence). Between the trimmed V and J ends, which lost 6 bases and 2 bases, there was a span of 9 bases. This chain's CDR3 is CASSEPYTDTQYF. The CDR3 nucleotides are TGTGCCAGCAGCGAACCATACACAGATACGCAGTATTTT.

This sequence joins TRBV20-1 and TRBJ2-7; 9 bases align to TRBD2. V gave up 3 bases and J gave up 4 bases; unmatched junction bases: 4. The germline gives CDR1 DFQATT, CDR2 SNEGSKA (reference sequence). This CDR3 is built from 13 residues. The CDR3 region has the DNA TGCAGTGCTAGTCAGCTAGCGGGGTACGAGCAGTACGTC. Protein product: CSASQLAGYEQYV.

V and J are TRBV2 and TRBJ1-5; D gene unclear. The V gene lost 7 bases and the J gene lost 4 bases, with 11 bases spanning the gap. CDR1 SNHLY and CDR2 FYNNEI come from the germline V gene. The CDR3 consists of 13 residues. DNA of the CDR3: TGTGCCAGCAAATCGATCGGAAATCAGCCCCAGCATTTT. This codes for CASKSIGNQPQHF.

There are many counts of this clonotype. Here the CDR3 reads CASSPNNADTQYF. In DNA, the CDR3 is TGTGCCAGCTCACCAAATAACGCAGATACGCAGTATTTT. The J gene is TRBJ2-3, the V gene TRBV18; D remains ambiguous. Germline V gives CDR1 KGHSH, CDR2 LQKENI. The CDR3 totals 13 residues. The V end was cut by 2 bases, the J end by 4 bases, with 7 bases between. Together with reference TRBV18 and TRBJ2-3, the CDR3 gives the full variable domain: NAGVMQNPRHLVRRRGQEARLRCSPMKGHSHVYWYRQLPEEGLKFMVYLQKENIIDESGMPKERFSAEFPKEGPSILRIQQVVRGDSAAYFCASSPNNADTQYFGPGTRLTVL.

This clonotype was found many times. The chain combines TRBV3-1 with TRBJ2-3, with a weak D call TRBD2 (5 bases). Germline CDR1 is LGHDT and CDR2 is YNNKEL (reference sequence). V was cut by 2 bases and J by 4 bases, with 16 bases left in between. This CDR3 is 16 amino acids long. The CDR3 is CASSQSKGVHADTQYF. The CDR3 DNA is TGTGCCAGCAGCCAATCGAAGGGAGTTCACGCAGATACGCAGTATTTT.

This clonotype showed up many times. This CDR3 is CASSQEGFQANTEAFF. DNA of the CDR3: TGCGCCAGCAGTCAGGAGGGGTTTCAGGCGAACACTGAAGCTTTCTTT. The rearrangement uses TRBV5-1 and TRBJ1-1; perhaps TRBD1 as D (5 bases). The CDR3 has 16 residues. Germline V gives CDR1 SGHRS, CDR2 YFSETQ. The germline V and J ends were trimmed by 5 bases and 1 base, with 18 bases remaining between them.

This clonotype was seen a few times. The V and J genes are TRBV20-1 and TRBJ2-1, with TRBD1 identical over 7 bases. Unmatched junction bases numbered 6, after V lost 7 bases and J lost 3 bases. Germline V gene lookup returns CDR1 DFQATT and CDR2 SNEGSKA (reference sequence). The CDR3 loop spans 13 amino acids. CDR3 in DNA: TGCAGTGTCCCGGGACAGAACTACAATGAGCAGTTCTTC. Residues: CSVPGQNYNEQFF.

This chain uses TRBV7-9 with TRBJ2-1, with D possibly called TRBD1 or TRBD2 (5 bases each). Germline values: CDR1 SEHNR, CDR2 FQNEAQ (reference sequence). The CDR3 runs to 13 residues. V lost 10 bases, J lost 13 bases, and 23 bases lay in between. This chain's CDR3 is CATKTRDPNPQFF. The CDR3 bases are TGTGCCACCAAAACCCGGGACCCCAATCCTCAGTTCTTC.

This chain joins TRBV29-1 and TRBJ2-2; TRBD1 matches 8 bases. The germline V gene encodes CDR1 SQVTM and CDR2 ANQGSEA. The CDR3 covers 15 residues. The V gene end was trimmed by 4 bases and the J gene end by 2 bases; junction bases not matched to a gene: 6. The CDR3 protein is CSVVGQDYNTGELFF. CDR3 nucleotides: TGCAGCGTTGTGGGACAGGATTATAACACCGGGGAGCTGTTTTTT.

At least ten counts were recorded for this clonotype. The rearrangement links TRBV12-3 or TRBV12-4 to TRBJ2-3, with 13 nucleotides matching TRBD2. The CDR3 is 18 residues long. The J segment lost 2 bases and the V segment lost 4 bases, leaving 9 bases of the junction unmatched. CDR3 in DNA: TGTGCCAGCAGTTACGGACTAGCGGGGGAGACAAACACAGATACGCAGTATTTT. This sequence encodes CASSYGLAGETNTDTQYF.

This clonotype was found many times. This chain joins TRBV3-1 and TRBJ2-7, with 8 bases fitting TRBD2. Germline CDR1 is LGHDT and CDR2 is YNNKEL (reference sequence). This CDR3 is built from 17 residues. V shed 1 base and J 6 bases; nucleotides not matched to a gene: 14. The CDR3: CASSQGLAGLSRSEQYF. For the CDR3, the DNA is TGTGCCAGCAGCCAAGGGTTAGCGGGACTCAGTCGGAGCGAGCAGTACTTC.

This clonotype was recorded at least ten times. This chain's CDR3 is CAIRRVSGTDTQYF. Here the CDR3 DNA reads TGTGCCATCAGGAGAGTTAGCGGGACGGATACGCAGTATTTT. This sequence joins TRBV10-3 and TRBJ2-3; TRBD2 agrees at 8 bases. J lost 6 bases, V lost 6 bases, and 8 bases had no gene match. Germline V gives CDR1 ENHRY, CDR2 SYGVKD. CDR3 length: 14 amino acids.

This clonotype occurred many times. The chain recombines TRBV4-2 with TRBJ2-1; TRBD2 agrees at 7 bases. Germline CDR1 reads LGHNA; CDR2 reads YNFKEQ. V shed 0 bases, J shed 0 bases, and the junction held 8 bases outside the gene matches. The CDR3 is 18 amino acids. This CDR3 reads CASSQDRGGGGSYNEQFF. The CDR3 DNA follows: TGTGCCAGCAGCCAAGATCGGGGAGGCGGGGGCTCCTACAATGAGCAGTTCTTC.

CDR3 coding DNA: TGTGCCAGCAGTGAAGCCAGGGGGAACACCGGGGAGCTGTTTTTT. Its translation: CASSEARGNTGELFF. V usage is TRBV6-1 and J usage is TRBJ2-2, with a weak D call TRBD1 (6 bases). Trimming removed 0 bases from V and 1 base from J, with 6 bases in between. The CDR3 is made up of 15 amino acids. The V gene's germline CDR1 is MNHNS and CDR2 SASEGT.

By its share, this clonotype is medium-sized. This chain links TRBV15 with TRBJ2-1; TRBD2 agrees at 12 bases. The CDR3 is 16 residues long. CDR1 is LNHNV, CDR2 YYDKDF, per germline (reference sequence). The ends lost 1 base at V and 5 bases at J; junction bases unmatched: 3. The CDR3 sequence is CATSRASSGRDNEQFF. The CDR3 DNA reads TGTGCCACCAGCAGAGCTTCTAGCGGGAGGGACAATGAGCAGTTCTTC.

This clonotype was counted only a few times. The CDR3 DNA is TGTGCCAGCAGCTCTACTAGCGGGAGGCCGTCCTACAATGAGCAGTTCTTC. This sequence encodes CASSSTSGRPSYNEQFF. This chain links TRBV11-2 with TRBJ2-1; TRBD2 matches at 12 bases. The germline V gene encodes CDR1 SGHAT and CDR2 FQNNGV. Trimming took 4 bases from V and 1 from J; bases not matched to a gene: 5. The CDR3 is made up of 17 amino acids.

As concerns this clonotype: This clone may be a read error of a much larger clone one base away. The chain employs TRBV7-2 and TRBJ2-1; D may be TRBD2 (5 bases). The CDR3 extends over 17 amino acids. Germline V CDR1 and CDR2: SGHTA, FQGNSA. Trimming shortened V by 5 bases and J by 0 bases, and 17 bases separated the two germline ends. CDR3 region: CASSADGNLNSYNEQFF. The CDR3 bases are TGTGCCAGCAGCGCTGACGGGAACCTTAACTCCTACAATGAGCAGTTCTTC.

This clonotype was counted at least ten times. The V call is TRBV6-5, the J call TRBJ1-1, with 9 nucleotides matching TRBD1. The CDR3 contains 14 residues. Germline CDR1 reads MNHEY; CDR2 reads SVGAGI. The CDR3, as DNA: TGTGTGGTGCGGGGACAGGGCCTTAACACTGAAGCTTTCTTT. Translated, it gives CVVRGQGLNTEAFF.

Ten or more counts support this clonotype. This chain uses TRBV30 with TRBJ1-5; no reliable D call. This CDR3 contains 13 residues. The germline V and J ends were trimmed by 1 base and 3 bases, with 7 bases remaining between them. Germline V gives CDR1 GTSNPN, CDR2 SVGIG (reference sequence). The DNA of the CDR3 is TGTGCCTGGAGTGGGCAGGTCAATCAGCCCCAGCATTTT. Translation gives CAWSGQVNQPQHF.

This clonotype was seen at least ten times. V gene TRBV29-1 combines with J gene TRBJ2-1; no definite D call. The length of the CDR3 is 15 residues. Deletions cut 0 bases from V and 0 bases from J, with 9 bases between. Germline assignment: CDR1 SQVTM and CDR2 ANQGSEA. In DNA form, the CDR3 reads TGCAGCGTTGAAGACGTCTGGGACTCCTACAATGAGCAGTTCTTC. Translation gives CSVEDVWDSYNEQFF.

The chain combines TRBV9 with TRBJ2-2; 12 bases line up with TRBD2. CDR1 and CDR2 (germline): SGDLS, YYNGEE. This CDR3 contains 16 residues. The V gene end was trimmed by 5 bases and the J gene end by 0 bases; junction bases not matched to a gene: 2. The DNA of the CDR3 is TGTGCCAGCAGTCCTAGCGGGAGGGCGAACACCGGGGAGCTGTTTTTT. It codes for CASSPSGRANTGELFF.